Presented here are 23 T cell receptor beta chains from one specimen sequenced in a study of cytomegalovirus exposure and HLA in healthy donors. PCR used 60 Vbeta primers and 13 Jbeta primers. Repertoires were generated with immunoSEQ multiplex PCR, while TCRdb's copy carries only in-frame clones and drops some. The data contain 240,000 or so clones, around 80% of them singletons. Sequenced: PBMCs. The origin of the receptors is an older woman in good health and CMV-seropositive.

CDR3 in DNA: TGTGCCAGCAGTTATTCTACCGGGACAGGGGGCTTCATACTGTTTTTT. This sequence encodes CASSYSTGTGGFILFF. The chain uses TRBV6-5 and TRBJ1-4; 12 bases are a match to TRBD1. V gave up 3 bases and J gave up 13 bases; unmatched junction bases: 12. From germline, CDR1 is MNHEY and CDR2 SVGAGI. CDR3 length: 16 amino acids.

This clone was detected only a few times. The rearrangement joins TRBV9 to TRBJ2-1; D may be TRBD1 (6 bases). V lost 4 bases and J 0 bases, leaving 14 bases between the germline ends. This CDR3 region has 16 residues. The germline gives CDR1 SGDLS, CDR2 YYNGEE. In nucleotides, the CDR3 is TGTGCCAGCAGCAAATCAGGGGCAGCCTCCTACAATGAGCAGTTCTTC. This encodes CASSKSGAASYNEQFF.

This chain joins TRBV9 and TRBJ2-7; TRBD2 is a possible D gene (5 bases). This CDR3 comprises 15 residues. The V end was cut by 0 bases, the J end by 0 bases, with 10 bases between. CDR1 is SGDLS, CDR2 YYNGEE, per germline. The CDR3 nucleotides read TGTGCCAGCAGCGTAGGGACTGCGAGCTCCTACGAGCAGTACTTC. Encoded protein: CASSVGTASSYEQYF.

This clone was detected many times. The V gene is TRBV6-6, the J gene TRBJ1-1, with TRBD1 identical over 11 bases. Germline-derived CDR1 and CDR2 are MNHNY and SVGAGI (reference sequence). The CDR3 loop spans 14 amino acids. V shed 8 bases and J 1 base; nucleotides not matched to a gene: 3. In nucleotides, the CDR3 is TGTGCCAGCGGGGACAGGGGGGGGAACACTGAAGCTTTCTTT. Its translation is CASGDRGGNTEAFF.

About this clone itself: No conserved phenylalanine or tryptophan is present at the end of the CDR3, so a read error is the likely explanation. CDR3: CASSLSGQGEKLFL. CDR3 bases: TGTGCTAGCAGTTTATCGGGGCAGGGTGAAAAACTGTTTCTT. The gene calls are TRBV27 and TRBJ1-4; D possibly corresponds to TRBD1 (5 bases). Germline loops: CDR1 MNHEY, CDR2 SMNVEV (reference sequence). This CDR3 has 14 amino acids.

In its sample, this clone was seen a few times. This rearrangement joins TRBV30 to TRBJ2-1; the match to TRBD1 covers 8 bases. The germline V gene has CDR1 GTSNPN and CDR2 SVGIG (reference sequence). After removal of 8 bases from V and 6 bases from J, the junction contained 12 bases not matched to a gene. The CDR3 runs 14 residues. CDR3 residues: CAGLLGQVGNEQFF. The CDR3 DNA follows: TGTGCCGGGCTCCTGGGACAGGTCGGCAATGAGCAGTTCTTC. The entire variable domain, with the rest obtained from reference TRBV30 and TRBJ2-1, is as follows: SQTIHQWPATLVQPVGSPLSLECTVEGTSNPNLYWYRQAAGRGLQLLFYSVGIGQISSEVPQNLSASRPQDRQFILSSKKLLLSDSGFYLCAGLLGQVGNEQFFGPGTRLTVL.

The CDR3 nucleotides read TGTGCCAGCAGTGCCCCCAGGGGGCAGACCGGGGAGCTGTTTTTT. As protein: CASSAPRGQTGELFF. The V and J genes are TRBV2 and TRBJ2-2, with 8 nucleotides matching TRBD1. Germline assignment: CDR1 SNHLY and CDR2 FYNNEI. Trimming took 4 bases from V and 5 from J; bases not matched to a gene: 6. The CDR3 totals 15 residues. Variable domain in full (rest from reference TRBV2 and TRBJ2-2): EPEVTQTPSHQVTQMGQEVILRCVPISNHLYFYWYRQILGQKVEFLVSFYNNEISEKSEIFDDQFSVERPDGSNFTLKIRSTKLEDSAMYFCASSAPRGQTGELFFGEGSRLTVL.

This chain links TRBV18 with TRBJ1-1; D remains ambiguous. There are 15 residues in the CDR3. V dropped 2 bases and J dropped 1 base, with 11 bases sitting between them. From germline, CDR1 is KGHSH and CDR2 LQKENI. In DNA, the CDR3 is TGTGCCAGCTCACCAAGTAGGGCGGGGAACACTGAAGCTTTCTTT. Amino acid sequence: CASSPSRAGNTEAFF.

The chain has TRBV20-1 and TRBJ1-2, with D unclear. This CDR3 comprises 11 residues. With 3 bases removed from V and 6 bases from J, the gap between germline ends came to 8 bases. Germline-derived CDR1 and CDR2 are DFQATT and SNEGSKA (reference sequence). DNA for the CDR3: TGCAGTGCTAGTATCCTTGATGGCTACACCTTC. This sequence encodes CSASILDGYTF.

V gene TRBV7-6 combines with J gene TRBJ2-1; maybe TRBD2 (6 bases). V shed 4 bases and J shed 7 bases, with 20 bases lying between them. Germline CDR1 is SGHVS and CDR2 is FNYEAQ. The CDR3 has 16 amino acids. The CDR3 sequence: CASSSGGAGRGNEQFF. CDR3 coding DNA: TGTGCCAGCAGCTCCGGCGGGGCGGGAAGAGGGAATGAGCAGTTCTTC.

The chain uses TRBV7-9 and TRBJ1-1; 7 nucleotides match TRBD1. V shed 8 bases, J shed 1 base, and the junction held 16 bases outside the gene matches. This CDR3 region has 17 residues. The germline gives CDR1 SEHNR, CDR2 FQNEAQ (reference sequence). As DNA, the CDR3 is TGTGCCAGCGGGGGGACGCAGGGGGGTATATCGAACACTGAAGCTTTCTTT. Its protein product is CASGGTQGGISNTEAFF.

V is TRBV6-5 and J is TRBJ2-7; 10 bases line up with TRBD2. The CDR3 is 14 residues long. Germline CDR1 and CDR2: MNHEY and SVGAGI. J was trimmed by 0 bases and V by 5 bases; bases with no gene match: 1. The DNA for the CDR3 is TGTGCCAGCAGTAGGACTAGCGGCTCCTACGAGCAGTACTTC. Its protein is CASSRTSGSYEQYF.

V and J are TRBV29-1 and TRBJ2-7; D may be TRBD2 (5 bases). From germline, CDR1 is SQVTM and CDR2 ANQGSEA. The length of the CDR3 is 13 residues. Trimming cost V 2 bases and J 3 bases, with 11 bases left between them. In nucleotides, the CDR3 is TGCAGCGTTGAAACAGTAGGACTCTACGAGCAGTACTTC. This translates into CSVETVGLYEQYF.

The chain links TRBV7-9 to TRBJ2-5; possible D gene TRBD1, 6 bases. Trimming removed 1 base from V and 0 bases from J, with 9 bases in between. CDR3 length: 15 amino acids. The germline CDR1 and CDR2 sequences are SEHNR and FQNEAQ (reference sequence). CDR3 residues: CASSLEGTYQETQYF. The DNA for the CDR3 is TGTGCCAGCAGCTTAGAGGGGACATACCAAGAGACCCAGTACTTC.

In the case of this clone: This CDR3 is also generated by other DNA sequences in the sample. The CDR3 here is CASSLTGTGNTIYF. The CDR3 bases are TGCGCCAGCAGCCTAACAGGGACTGGAAACACCATATATTTT. The gene calls are TRBV5-1 and TRBJ1-3; the D gene is possibly TRBD1 (6 bases). Germline V gene sequence: CDR1 SGHRS, CDR2 YFSETQ. Trimming left V 4 bases short and J 2 bases short, with 10 bases between. This CDR3 is 14 amino acids long.

The V gene is TRBV2, the J gene TRBJ2-6; no clear D. Germline V lookup: CDR1 SNHLY, CDR2 FYNNEI. This CDR3 spans 12 amino acids. The V gene lost 6 bases and the J gene lost 4 bases, with 4 bases spanning the gap. CDR3 loop: CASRAGANVLTF. The CDR3 DNA is TGTGCCAGCAGGGCCGGGGCCAACGTCCTGACTTTC.

V and J are TRBV29-1 and TRBJ1-2, with no clear D. V lost 3 bases and J lost 3, with 11 bases in between. Germline loops: CDR1 SQVTM, CDR2 ANQGSEA. The CDR3 is made up of 13 amino acids. CDR3 sequence: CSVEKRMDYGYTF. The DNA of the CDR3 is TGCAGCGTTGAGAAGAGGATGGACTATGGCTACACCTTC. The entire variable domain, with the rest obtained from reference TRBV29-1 and TRBJ1-2, is as follows: SAVISQKPSRDICQRGTSLTIQCQVDSQVTMMFWYRQQPGQSLTLIATANQGSEATYESGFVIDKFPISRPNLTFSTLTVSNMSPEDSSIYLCSVEKRMDYGYTFGSGTRLTVV.

The J gene is TRBJ2-7, the V gene TRBV27, with D hard to call. The CDR3 loop spans 14 amino acids. The ends were cut back, 4 bases at V and 3 bases at J, with 13 bases in the middle. The germline V gene encodes CDR1 MNHEY and CDR2 SMNVEV (reference sequence). CDR3 nucleotides: TGTGCCAGCAGTTCCGCGTCGTTAGACTACGAGCAGTACTTC. Its protein is CASSSASLDYEQYF.

The V call is TRBV27, the J call TRBJ2-2; no clear D. This CDR3 is 12 amino acids long. Between the trimmed V and J ends, which lost 5 bases and 6 bases, there was a span of 7 bases. The germline V gene has CDR1 MNHEY and CDR2 SMNVEV (reference sequence). CDR3 DNA: TGTGCCAGCAGTGGTCGAGCCGGGGAGCTGTTTTTT. Protein product: CASSGRAGELFF.

The rearrangement joins TRBV19 to TRBJ1-2; 7 nucleotides align to TRBD1. The CDR3 is 13 residues long. Germline-derived CDR1 and CDR2 are LNHDA and SQIVND (reference sequence). The chain's CDR3 is CATSTGTNYGYTF. The CDR3 coding sequence is TGTGCTACTTCGACAGGGACCAACTATGGCTACACCTTC.

This clone was seen a single time. The chain carries TRBV28 and TRBJ2-3; D may be TRBD1 (5 bases). The length of the CDR3 is 18 residues. The V end was cut by 3 bases, the J end by 4 bases, with 23 bases between. The germline CDR1 and CDR2 sequences are MDHEN and SYDVKM. DNA for the CDR3: TGTGCCAGCAGTTTTTCAGGGCATGGCCGCCACCTTTCAGATACGCAGTATTTT. Translated, it gives CASSFSGHGRHLSDTQYF.

The chain links TRBV18 to TRBJ1-1; TRBD1 might be the D (5 bases). This CDR3 is built from 13 residues. With 6 bases removed from V and 1 base from J, the gap between germline ends came to 9 bases. Germline CDR1 KGHSH, CDR2 LQKENI. CDR3 nucleotides: TGTGCCAGCTCGACAGCCCAGAACACTGAAGCTTTCTTT. It codes for CASSTAQNTEAFF.

This clone was seen a handful of times. The V gene is TRBV15, the J gene TRBJ2-1; 7 bases map to TRBD2. This CDR3 is built from 15 residues. Germline values: CDR1 LNHNV, CDR2 YYDKDF (reference sequence). V gave up 3 bases and J gave up 6 bases; unmatched junction bases: 8. The CDR3 here is CATSRGGGELNEQFF. The CDR3 DNA reads as TGTGCCACCAGCAGGGGCGGGGGAGAGCTCAATGAGCAGTTCTTC.